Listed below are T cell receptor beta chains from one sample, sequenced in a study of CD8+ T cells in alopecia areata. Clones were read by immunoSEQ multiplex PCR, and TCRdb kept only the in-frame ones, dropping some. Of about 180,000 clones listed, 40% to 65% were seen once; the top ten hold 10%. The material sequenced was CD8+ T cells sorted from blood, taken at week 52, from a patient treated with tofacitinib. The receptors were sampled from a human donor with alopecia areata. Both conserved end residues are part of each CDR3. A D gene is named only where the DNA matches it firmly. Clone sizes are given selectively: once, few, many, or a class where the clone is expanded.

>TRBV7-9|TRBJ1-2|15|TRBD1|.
TGTGCCAGCAGCTTAGGGACAGGGGGCGACTATGGCTACACCTTC
CASSLGTGGDYGYTF
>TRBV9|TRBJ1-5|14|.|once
TGTGCCAGCAGCCCCGGGGGCGGGGATCAGCCCCAGCATTTT
CASSPGGGDQPQHF
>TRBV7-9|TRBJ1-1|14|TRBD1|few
TGTGCCAGCAGCACACAGGGGTCGGGCACTGAAGCTTTCTTT
CASSTQGSGTEAFF
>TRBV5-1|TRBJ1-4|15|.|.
TGCGCCAGCAGAAGAAACAGTGCAACTAATGAAAAACTGTTTTTT
CASRRNSATNEKLFF
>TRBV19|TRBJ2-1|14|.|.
TGTGCCAGTAGTACCCGGGACCCCTACAATGAGCAGTTCTTC
CASSTRDPYNEQFF
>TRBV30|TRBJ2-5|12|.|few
TGTGCCTGGGGGGCCAAGCGAGAGACCCAGTACTTC
CAWGAKRETQYF
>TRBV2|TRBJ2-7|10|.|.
TGTGCCAGCAGTGTTGGGGAGCAGTACTTC
CASSVGEQYF
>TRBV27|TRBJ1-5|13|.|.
TGTGCCAGCAGTTTTGGCCCGATGGGGCCCCAGCATTTT
CASSFGPMGPQHF
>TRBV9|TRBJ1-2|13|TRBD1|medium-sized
TGTGCCAGCAGCTTAGGACAGGACTATGGCTACACCTTC
CASSLGQDYGYTF
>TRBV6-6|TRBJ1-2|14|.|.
TGTGCCAGCAGTTATGGGGGCGTTCAGTATGGCTACACCTTC
CASSYGGVQYGYTF
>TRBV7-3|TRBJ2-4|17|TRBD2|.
TGTGCCAGCAGTTTAACGTCTAGCGGAATAGCCAAAAACATTCAGTACTTC
CASSLTSSGIAKNIQYF
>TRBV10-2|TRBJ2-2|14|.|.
TGCGCCAGCAGTGATGCCACGAACACCGGGGAGCTGTTTTTT
CASSDATNTGELFF
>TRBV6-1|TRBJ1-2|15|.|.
TGTGCCAGCAGTGAAGCGCCTAGCGGGGACTATGGCTACACCTTC
CASSEAPSGDYGYTF
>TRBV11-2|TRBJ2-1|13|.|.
TGTGCCAGCAGCTTAGCGACGCCCCATGAGCAGTTCTTC
CASSLATPHEQFF
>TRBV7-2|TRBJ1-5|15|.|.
TGTGCCAGCAGCTTAGTAGTAGGGTTGCATCAGCCCCAGCATTTT
CASSLVVGLHQPQHF
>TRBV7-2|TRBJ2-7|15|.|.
TGTGCCAGCCGGGACACACCGAGGAGCTCCTACGAGCAGTACTTC
CASRDTPRSSYEQYF
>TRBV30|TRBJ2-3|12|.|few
TGTGCCTGGAGTCGCGACACAGATACGCAGTATTTT
CAWSRDTDTQYF
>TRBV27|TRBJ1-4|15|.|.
TGTGCCAGCAGGCCCTTAGGCGTAACTAATGAAAAACTGTTTTTT
CASRPLGVTNEKLFF
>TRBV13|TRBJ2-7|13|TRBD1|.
TGTGCCAGCAGCTTGGACAGGGGCTACGAGCAGTACTTC
CASSLDRGYEQYF
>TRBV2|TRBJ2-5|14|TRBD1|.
TGTGCCAGCAGCGCGGACAGGGGGCGGGAGACCCAGTACTTC
CASSADRGRETQYF
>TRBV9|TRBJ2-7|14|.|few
TGTGCCAGCTCCCCAGGGGGGTCGTCCTACGAGCAGTACTTC
CASSPGGSSYEQYF
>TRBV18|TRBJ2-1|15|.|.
TGTGCCAGCTCACCACCGGGTCGTAGGGGTGAAGAGCAGTTCTTC
CASSPPGRRGEEQFF
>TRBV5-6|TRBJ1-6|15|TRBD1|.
TGTGCCAGCAGCCCCGGGACAGGGTATCCTTCACCCCTCCACTTT
CASSPGTGYPSPLHF
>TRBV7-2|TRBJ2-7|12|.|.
TGTGCCAGCAGCTATGGGCGGCTCGAGCAGTACTTC
CASSYGRLEQYF
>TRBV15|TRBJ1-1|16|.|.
TGTGCCACCAGCAGAGATTGGGGGAGTCGGGACACTGAAGCTTTCTTT
CATSRDWGSRDTEAFF
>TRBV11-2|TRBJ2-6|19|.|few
TGTGCCAGCAGCTTAAGGGGGAGCGGGGAACGCTCTGGGGCCAACGTCCTGACTTTC
CASSLRGSGERSGANVLTF
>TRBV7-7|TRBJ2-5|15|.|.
TGTGCTAGCAGCCCGCCGGGCCAAAGGGGAAGTGGCCAGTACTTC
CASSPPGQRGSGQYF
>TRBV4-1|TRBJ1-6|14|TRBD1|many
TGCGCCAGCAGTCTACAGGGGGGAAATTCACCCCTCCACTTT
CASSLQGGNSPLHF
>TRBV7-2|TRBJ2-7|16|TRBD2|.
TGTGCCAGCAGCTTATATCCCGCGGGGGGACCCTACGAGCAGTACTTC
CASSLYPAGGPYEQYF
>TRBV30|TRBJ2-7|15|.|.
TGTGCCTGGGGTTTCGAGGGGGGGCTAACGTACGAGCAGTACTTC
CAWGFEGGLTYEQYF
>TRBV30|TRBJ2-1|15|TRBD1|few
TGTGCCTGGAGTCCGGACAGGGAGAACTACAATGAGCAGTTCTTC
CAWSPDRENYNEQFF
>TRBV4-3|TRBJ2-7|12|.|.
TGCGCCAGCAGCTTAGGGGGGGGCGAGCAGTACTTC
CASSLGGGEQYF
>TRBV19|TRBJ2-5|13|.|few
TGTGCCAGTAGTATAGGACGGGGAGAGACCCAGTACTTC
CASSIGRGETQYF
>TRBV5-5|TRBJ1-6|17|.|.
TGTGCCAGCAGCTTGGAGTCCGTGAGCTCCTATAATTCACCCCTCCACTTT
CASSLESVSSYNSPLHF
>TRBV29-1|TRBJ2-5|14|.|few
TGCAGCGTTGAAGGGAGGGACAGCCAAGAGACCCAGTACTTC
CSVEGRDSQETQYF
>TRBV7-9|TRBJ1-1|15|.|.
TGTGCCAGCAGCTTAGTCCGAGTTAGGGACACTGAAGCTTTCTTT
CASSLVRVRDTEAFF
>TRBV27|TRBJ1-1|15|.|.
TGTGCCAGCAGTTTACTCGAAACACCAAACACTGAAGCTTTCTTT
CASSLLETPNTEAFF
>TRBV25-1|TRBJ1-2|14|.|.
TGTGCCAGCAGTCCGAGGACCATCCGGAGGGGCTACACCTTC
CASSPRTIRRGYTF
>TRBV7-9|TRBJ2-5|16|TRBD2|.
TGTGCCAGCAGCGTAGGGACTAGCGGGGGTGAAGAGACCCAGTACTTC
CASSVGTSGGEETQYF
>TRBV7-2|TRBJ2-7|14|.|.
TGTGCCAGCAGCCCTGACTTCAGCTCCTACGAGCAGTACTTC
CASSPDFSSYEQYF
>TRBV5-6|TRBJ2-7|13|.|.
TGTGCCAGCAGCTTGGGCAGTTCCTACGAGCAGTACTTC
CASSLGSSYEQYF
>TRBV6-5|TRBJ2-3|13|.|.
TGTGCCAGCAGTTACTCGAAGGGCGGTACGCAGTATTTT
CASSYSKGGTQYF
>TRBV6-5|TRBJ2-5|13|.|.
TGTGCCAGCAGTACCCCTAGTCAAGAGACCCAGTACTTC
CASSTPSQETQYF
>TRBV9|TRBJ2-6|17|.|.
TGTGCCAGCAGCGTAGACGCAGGGCTCTCTGGGGCCAACGTCCTGACTTTC
CASSVDAGLSGANVLTF
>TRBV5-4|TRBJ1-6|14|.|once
TGTGCCAGCAGCTTGGACAGTATGAATTCACCCCTCCACTTT
CASSLDSMNSPLHF
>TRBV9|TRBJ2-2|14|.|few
TGTGCCAGCAGCGTAGGAGGGAACACCGGGGAGCTGTTTTTT
CASSVGGNTGELFF
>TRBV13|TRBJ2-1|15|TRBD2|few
TGTGCCAGCATCTCGACTAGCGGGGGGGCTGATGAGCAGTTCTTC
CASISTSGGADEQFF
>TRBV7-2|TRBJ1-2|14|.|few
TGTGCCAGCAGCTTAGCTTCACCTTTAAACAGCGGCACCTTC
CASSLASPLNSGTF
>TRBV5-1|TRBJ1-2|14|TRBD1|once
TGCGCCAGCAGCTTGGTTCCGGGACAGCAAGACTACACCTTC
CASSLVPGQQDYTF
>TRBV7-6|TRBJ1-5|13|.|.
TGTGCCAGCAGCTTAGCGTTGTACCAGCCCCAGCATTTT
CASSLALYQPQHF
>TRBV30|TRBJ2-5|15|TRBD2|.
TGTGCCTGGACGAGCCCAACTAGCGGACAAGAGACCCAGTACTTC
CAWTSPTSGQETQYF
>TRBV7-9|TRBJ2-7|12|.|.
TGTGCCAGCAGTCCGGACAGCCACGAGCAGTACTTC
CASSPDSHEQYF
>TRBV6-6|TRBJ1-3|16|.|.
TGTGCCAGCAGTTACTCGAGTCACGGAGCTGGAAACACCATATATTTT
CASSYSSHGAGNTIYF
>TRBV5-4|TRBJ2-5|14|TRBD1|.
TGTGCCAGCAGGGGGCTGACAGGGGAAGAGACCCAGTACTTC
CASRGLTGEETQYF